Presented here are 9 T cell receptor beta chains from one specimen sequenced in a study of blood T cell repertoires in COVID-19. Some clones are missing from TCRdb's copy, which holds only in-frame ones; the method was immunoSEQ multiplex PCR. The sample contains approximately 300,000 clones, 90% of which appear only once. Sequenced sample: PBMCs or T cells enriched from blood (not recorded which). The source of these receptors is a woman in her late teens or twenties with acute COVID-19.

The rearrangement links TRBV24-1 to TRBJ2-1; the D gene is possibly TRBD2 (6 bases). CDR1 and CDR2 (germline): KGHDR, SFDVKD. This CDR3 comprises 12 residues. Trimming removed 10 bases from V and 5 bases from J, with 11 bases in between. CDR3 nucleotide sequence: TGTGCCACGGGGACTTACAACAATGAGCAGTTCTTC. Its protein product is CATGTYNNEQFF.

The chain carries TRBV30 and TRBJ2-3; D is perhaps TRBD1 (5 bases). Germline-derived CDR1 and CDR2 are GTSNPN and SVGIG (reference sequence). The CDR3 totals 16 residues. V was clipped by 5 bases and J by 3 bases, with 21 bases between them. The CDR3: CAWYRVGAGGTDTQYF. The CDR3 DNA reads TGTGCCTGGTACCGCGTTGGGGCTGGTGGGACAGATACGCAGTATTTT.

This clone was counted once. The rearrangement uses TRBV9 and TRBJ2-1; 8 bases are a match to TRBD2. V shed 2 bases, J shed 2 bases, and the junction held 3 bases outside the gene matches. The CDR3 loop spans 15 amino acids. CDR1 SGDLS and CDR2 YYNGEE come from the germline V gene. In nucleotides, the CDR3 is TGTGCCAGCAGCGTGAGCGGGAGTACCTACAATGAGCAGTTCTTC. Residues: CASSVSGSTYNEQFF.

This clone has just a few counts. J is TRBJ2-5 and V is TRBV2; TRBD2 agrees at 9 bases. Looked up from germline, CDR1 is SNHLY and CDR2 is FYNNEI. The CDR3 runs 13 residues. J lost 5 bases, V lost 4 bases, and 2 bases had no gene match. CDR3: CASSVAGVETQYF. As DNA, the CDR3 is TGTGCCAGCAGTGTAGCGGGAGTTGAGACCCAGTACTTC. The whole variable domain, remainder taken from reference TRBV2 and TRBJ2-5, is EPEVTQTPSHQVTQMGQEVILRCVPISNHLYFYWYRQILGQKVEFLVSFYNNEISEKSEIFDDQFSVERPDGSNFTLKIRSTKLEDSAMYFCASSVAGVETQYFGPGTRLLVL.

The chain is built from TRBV28 and TRBJ1-6; possible D gene TRBD1, 5 bases. Germline CDR1 reads MDHEN; CDR2 reads SYDVKM. V shed 6 bases and J shed 7 bases, with 16 bases lying between them. CDR3 length equals 15 residues. This CDR3 reads CASSPTRGANSPLHF. The DNA for the CDR3 is TGTGCCAGCAGCCCGACCCGTGGGGCCAATTCACCCCTCCACTTT. Full variable domain (outside the CDR3, taken from reference TRBV28 and TRBJ1-6): DVKVTQSSRYLVKRTGEKVFLECVQDMDHENMFWYRQDPGLGLRLIYFSYDVKMKEKGDIPEGYSVSREKKERFSLILESASTNQTSMYLCASSPTRGANSPLHFGNGTRLTVT.

The V and J genes are TRBV6-5 and TRBJ1-1; D is possibly TRBD1 (6 bases). This CDR3 is built from 14 residues. Germline-derived CDR1 and CDR2 are MNHEY and SVGAGI. Trimming took off 4 bases at V and 1 base at J, with 10 bases between the two ends. CDR3 bases: TGTGCCAGCAGTTGGACGGGACAGAACACTGAAGCTTTCTTT. It specifies CASSWTGQNTEAFF.

The chain is built from TRBV28 and TRBJ1-3; TRBD1 matches at 7 bases. Germline CDR1 MDHEN, CDR2 SYDVKM. The CDR3 has 14 residues. Trimming removed 6 bases from V and 6 bases from J; junction bases left unmatched: 8. The CDR3 loop is CASSPPGQLNTIYF. The DNA of the CDR3 is TGTGCCAGCAGCCCCCCGGGACAGCTAAACACCATATATTTT.

CDR3 region: CASSLGATMSPEKLFF. The CDR3 bases are TGTGCCAGCAGCTTAGGGGCGACAATGTCACCTGAAAAACTGTTTTTT. This chain connects TRBV11-2 to TRBJ1-4; D unresolved. The V gene lost 1 base and the J gene lost 7 bases, with 16 bases spanning the gap. CDR3 length: 16 residues. Germline values: CDR1 SGHAT, CDR2 FQNNGV.

The V and J genes are TRBV6-5 and TRBJ1-1, with 8 bases aligning to TRBD1. CDR1 is MNHEY and CDR2 is SVGAGI in the germline V gene. The CDR3 runs to 15 residues. Trimming took 4 bases from V and 7 from J; bases not matched to a gene: 11. The CDR3: CASSFAGTGGNEAFF. Here the CDR3 DNA reads TGTGCCAGCAGTTTTGCCGGGACAGGAGGTAATGAAGCTTTCTTT.